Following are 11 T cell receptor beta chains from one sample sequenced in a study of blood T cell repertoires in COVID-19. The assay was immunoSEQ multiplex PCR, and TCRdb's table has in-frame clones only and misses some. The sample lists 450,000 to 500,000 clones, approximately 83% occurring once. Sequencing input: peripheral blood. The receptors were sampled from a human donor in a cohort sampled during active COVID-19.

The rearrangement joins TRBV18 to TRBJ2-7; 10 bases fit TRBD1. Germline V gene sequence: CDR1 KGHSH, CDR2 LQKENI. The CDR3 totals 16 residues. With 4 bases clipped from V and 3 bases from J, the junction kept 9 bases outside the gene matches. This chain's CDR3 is CASSQGQGSAYYEQYF. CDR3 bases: TGTGCCAGCTCACAGGGACAGGGGAGCGCTTACTACGAGCAGTACTTC.

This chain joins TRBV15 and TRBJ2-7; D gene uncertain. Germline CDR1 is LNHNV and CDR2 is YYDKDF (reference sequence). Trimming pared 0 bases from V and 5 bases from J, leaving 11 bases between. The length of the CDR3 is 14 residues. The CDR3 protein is CATSRDRAVHEQYF. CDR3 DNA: TGTGCCACCAGCAGAGATCGCGCGGTCCACGAGCAGTACTTC.

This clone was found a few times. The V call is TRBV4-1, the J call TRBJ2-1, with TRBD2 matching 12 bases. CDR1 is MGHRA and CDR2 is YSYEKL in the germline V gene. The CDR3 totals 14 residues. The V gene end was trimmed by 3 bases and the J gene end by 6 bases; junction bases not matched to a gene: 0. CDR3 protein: CASSQGLAGNEQFF. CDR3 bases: TGCGCCAGCAGCCAGGGACTAGCGGGCAATGAGCAGTTCTTC.

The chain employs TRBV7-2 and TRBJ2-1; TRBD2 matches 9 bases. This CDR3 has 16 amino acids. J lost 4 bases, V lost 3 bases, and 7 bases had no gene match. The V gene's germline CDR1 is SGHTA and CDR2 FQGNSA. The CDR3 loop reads CASSFGGRGTYNEQFF. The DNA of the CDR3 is TGTGCCAGCAGCTTCGGCGGGAGGGGGACTTACAATGAGCAGTTCTTC. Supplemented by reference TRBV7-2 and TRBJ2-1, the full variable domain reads GAGVSQSPSNKVTEKGKDVELRCDPISGHTALYWYRQSLGQGLEFLIYFQGNSAPDKSGLPSDRFSAERTGGSVSTLTIQRTQQEDSAVYLCASSFGGRGTYNEQFFGPGTRLTVL.

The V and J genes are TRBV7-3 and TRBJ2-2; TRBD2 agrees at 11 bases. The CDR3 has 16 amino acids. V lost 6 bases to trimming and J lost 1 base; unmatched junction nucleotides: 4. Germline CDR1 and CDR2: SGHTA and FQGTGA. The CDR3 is CASSLAGGENTGELFF. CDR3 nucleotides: TGTGCCAGCAGTTTAGCGGGAGGGGAGAACACCGGGGAGCTGTTTTTT.

CDR3: CASREVNSPLHF. CDR3 nucleotide sequence: TGTGCCAGCCGGGAGGTAAATTCACCCCTCCACTTT. The chain combines TRBV19 with TRBJ1-6; no reliable D call. Germline CDR1 is LNHDA and CDR2 is SQIVND (reference sequence). The CDR3 length is 12 residues. The V end lost 9 bases, the J end lost 7 bases, and 10 bases lay between the germline ends.

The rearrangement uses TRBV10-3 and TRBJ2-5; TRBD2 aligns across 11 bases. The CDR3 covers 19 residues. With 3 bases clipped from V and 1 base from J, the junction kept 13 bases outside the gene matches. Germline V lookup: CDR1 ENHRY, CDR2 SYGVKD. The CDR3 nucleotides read TGTGCCATCAGTGACCCCCTAGGACTAGCGGGCACCACCCAAGAGACCCAGTACTTC. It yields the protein CAISDPLGLAGTTQETQYF.

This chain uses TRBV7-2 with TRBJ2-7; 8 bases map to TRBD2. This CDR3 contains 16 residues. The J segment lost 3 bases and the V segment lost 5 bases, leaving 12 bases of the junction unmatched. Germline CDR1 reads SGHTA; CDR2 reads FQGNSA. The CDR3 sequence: CASSPDVLAVGYEQYF. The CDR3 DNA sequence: TGTGCCAGCAGCCCCGACGTACTAGCGGTAGGCTACGAGCAGTACTTC. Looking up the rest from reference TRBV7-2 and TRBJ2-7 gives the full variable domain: GAGVSQSPSNKVTEKGKDVELRCDPISGHTALYWYRQSLGQGLEFLIYFQGNSAPDKSGLPSDRFSAERTGGSVSTLTIQRTQQEDSAVYLCASSPDVLAVGYEQYFGPGTRLTVT.

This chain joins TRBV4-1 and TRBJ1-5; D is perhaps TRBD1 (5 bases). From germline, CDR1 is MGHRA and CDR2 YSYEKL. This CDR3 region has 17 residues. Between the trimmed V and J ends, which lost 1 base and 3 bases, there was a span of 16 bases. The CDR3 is CASSQGPPRALNQPQHF. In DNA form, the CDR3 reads TGCGCCAGCAGCCAAGGTCCCCCCAGGGCCCTCAATCAGCCCCAGCATTTT.

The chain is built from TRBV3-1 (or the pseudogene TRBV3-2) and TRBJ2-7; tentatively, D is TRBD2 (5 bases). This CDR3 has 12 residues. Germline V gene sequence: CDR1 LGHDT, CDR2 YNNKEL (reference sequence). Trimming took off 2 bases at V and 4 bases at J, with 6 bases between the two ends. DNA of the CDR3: TGTGCCAGCAGCCAACGGGGTTACGAGCAGTACTTC. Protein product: CASSQRGYEQYF.

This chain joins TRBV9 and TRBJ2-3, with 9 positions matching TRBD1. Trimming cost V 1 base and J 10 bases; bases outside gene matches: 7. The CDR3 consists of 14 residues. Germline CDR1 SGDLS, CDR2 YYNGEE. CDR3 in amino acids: CASSVNPGQGPQYF. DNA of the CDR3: TGTGCCAGCAGCGTAAACCCCGGACAGGGGCCGCAGTATTTT.